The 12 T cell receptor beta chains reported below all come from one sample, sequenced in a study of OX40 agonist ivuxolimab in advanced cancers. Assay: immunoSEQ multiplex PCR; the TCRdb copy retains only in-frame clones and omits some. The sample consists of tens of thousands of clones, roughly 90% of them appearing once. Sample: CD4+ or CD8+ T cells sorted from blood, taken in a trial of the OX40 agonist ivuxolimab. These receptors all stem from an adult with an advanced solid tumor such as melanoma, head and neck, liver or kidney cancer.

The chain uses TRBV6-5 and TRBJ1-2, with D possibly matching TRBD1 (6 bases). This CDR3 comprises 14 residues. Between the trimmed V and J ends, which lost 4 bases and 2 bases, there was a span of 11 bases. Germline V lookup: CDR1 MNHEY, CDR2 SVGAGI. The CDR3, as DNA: TGTGCCAGCAGTTGGGGCAGGGGCAACTATGGCTACACCTTC. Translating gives CASSWGRGNYGYTF.

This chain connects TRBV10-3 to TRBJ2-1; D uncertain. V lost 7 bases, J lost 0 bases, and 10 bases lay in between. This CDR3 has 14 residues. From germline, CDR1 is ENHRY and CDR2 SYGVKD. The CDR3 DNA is TGTGCCATCACCGGGCAGAGCTCCTACAATGAGCAGTTCTTC. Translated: CAITGQSSYNEQFF.

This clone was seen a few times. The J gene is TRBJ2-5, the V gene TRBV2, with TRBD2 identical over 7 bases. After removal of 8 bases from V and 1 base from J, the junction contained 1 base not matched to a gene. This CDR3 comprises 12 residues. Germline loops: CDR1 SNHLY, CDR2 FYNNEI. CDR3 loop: CASSSGQETQYF. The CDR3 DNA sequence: TGTGCCAGCTCTAGCGGCCAAGAGACCCAGTACTTC.

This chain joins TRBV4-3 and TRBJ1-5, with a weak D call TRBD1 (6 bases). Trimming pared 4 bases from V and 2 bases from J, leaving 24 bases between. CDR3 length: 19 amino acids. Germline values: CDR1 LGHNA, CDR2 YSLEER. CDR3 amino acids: CASSPRPPGEGERNQPQHF. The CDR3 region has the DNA TGCGCCAGCAGCCCCCGCCCCCCGGGGGAGGGGGAACGCAATCAGCCCCAGCATTTT.

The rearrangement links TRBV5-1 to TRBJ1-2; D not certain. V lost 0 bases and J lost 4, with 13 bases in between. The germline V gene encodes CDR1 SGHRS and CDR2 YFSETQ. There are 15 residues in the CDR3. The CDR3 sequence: CASSLGPALVYGYTF. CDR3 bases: TGCGCCAGCAGCTTGGGGCCGGCCCTAGTCTATGGCTACACCTTC.

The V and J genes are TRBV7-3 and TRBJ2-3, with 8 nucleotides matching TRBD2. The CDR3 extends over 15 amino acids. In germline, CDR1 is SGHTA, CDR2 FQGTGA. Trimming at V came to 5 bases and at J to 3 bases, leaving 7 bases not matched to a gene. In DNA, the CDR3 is TGTGCCAGCAGCCCAGCGGGAGCTATGACAGATACGCAGTATTTT. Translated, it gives CASSPAGAMTDTQYF. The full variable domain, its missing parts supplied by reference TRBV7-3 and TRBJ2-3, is GAGVSQTPSNKVTEKGKYVELRCDPISGHTALYWYRQSLGQGPEFLIYFQGTGAADDSGLPNDRFFAVRPEGSVSTLKIQRTERGDSAVYLCASSPAGAMTDTQYFGPGTRLTVL.

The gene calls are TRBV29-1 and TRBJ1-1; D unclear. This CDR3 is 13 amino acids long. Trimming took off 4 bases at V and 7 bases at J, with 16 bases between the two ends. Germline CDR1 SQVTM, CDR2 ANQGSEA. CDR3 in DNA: TGCAGCGTTGGCTCTACTTTGAGAGGTGAAGCTTTCTTT. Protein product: CSVGSTLRGEAFF.

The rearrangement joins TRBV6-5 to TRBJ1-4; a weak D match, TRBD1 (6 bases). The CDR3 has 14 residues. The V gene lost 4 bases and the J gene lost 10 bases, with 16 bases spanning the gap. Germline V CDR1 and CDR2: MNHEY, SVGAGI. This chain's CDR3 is CASSLIEGEGKLFF. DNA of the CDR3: TGTGCCAGCAGTTTGATTGAGGGGGAGGGAAAACTGTTTTTT.

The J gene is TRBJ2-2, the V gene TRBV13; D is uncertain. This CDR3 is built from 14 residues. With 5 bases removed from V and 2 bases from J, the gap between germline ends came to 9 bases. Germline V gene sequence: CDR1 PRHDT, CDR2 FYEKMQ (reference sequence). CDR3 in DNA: TGTGCCAGCAGCGCGACTGGAAACACCGGGGAGCTGTTTTTT. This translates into CASSATGNTGELFF.

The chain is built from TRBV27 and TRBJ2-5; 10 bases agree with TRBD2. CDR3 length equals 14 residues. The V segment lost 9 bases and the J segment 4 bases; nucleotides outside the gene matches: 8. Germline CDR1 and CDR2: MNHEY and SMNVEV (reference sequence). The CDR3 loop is CASSGLALGETQYF. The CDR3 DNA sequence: TGTGCCAGTTCGGGACTAGCGTTAGGAGAGACCCAGTACTTC.

The DNA of the CDR3 is TGTGCCAGCTCACCAGGGGGGTCGAACTATGGCTACACCTTC. Its translation: CASSPGGSNYGYTF. The gene calls are TRBV18 and TRBJ1-2; D perhaps matches TRBD1 (5 bases). The CDR3 is 14 residues long. Looked up from germline, CDR1 is KGHSH and CDR2 is LQKENI. V lost 2 bases and J 2 bases, leaving 9 bases between the germline ends.

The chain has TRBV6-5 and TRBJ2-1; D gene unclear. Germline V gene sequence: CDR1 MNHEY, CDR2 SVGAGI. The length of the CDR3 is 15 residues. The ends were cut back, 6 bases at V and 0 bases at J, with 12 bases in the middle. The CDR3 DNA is TGTGCCAGCAGAGTGATGGCGGCCTCCTACAATGAGCAGTTCTTC. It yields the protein CASRVMAASYNEQFF.